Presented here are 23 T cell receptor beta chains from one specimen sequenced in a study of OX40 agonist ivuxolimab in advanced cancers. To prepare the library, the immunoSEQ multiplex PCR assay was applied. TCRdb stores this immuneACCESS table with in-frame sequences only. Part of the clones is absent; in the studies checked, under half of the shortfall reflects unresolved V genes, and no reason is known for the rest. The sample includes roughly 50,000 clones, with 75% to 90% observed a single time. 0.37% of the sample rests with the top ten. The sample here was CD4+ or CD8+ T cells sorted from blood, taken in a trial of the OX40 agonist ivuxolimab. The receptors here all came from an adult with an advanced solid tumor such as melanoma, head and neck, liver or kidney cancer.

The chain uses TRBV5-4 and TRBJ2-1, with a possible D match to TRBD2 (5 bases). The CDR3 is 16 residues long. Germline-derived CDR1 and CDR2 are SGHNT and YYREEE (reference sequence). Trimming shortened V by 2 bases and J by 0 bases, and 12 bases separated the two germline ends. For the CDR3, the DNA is TGTGCCAGCAGCTTAGAACGGGGTAGCTCCTACAATGAGCAGTTCTTC. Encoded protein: CASSLERGSSYNEQFF.

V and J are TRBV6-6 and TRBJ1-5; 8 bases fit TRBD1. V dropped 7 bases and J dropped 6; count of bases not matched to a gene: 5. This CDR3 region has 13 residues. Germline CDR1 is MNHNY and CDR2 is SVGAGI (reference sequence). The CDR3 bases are TGTGCCAGCATACTACAGGGGGGTCAGCCCCAGCATTTT. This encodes CASILQGGQPQHF.

In nucleotides, the CDR3 is TGTGCCAGCAGCCGACGAGTCGGTAGTGAGCAGTTCTTC. Translated: CASSRRVGSEQFF. The chain joins TRBV5-4 to TRBJ2-1; D gene uncertain. The CDR3 has 13 residues. V was pared by 4 bases and J by 9 bases, with 14 bases between. Germline-derived CDR1 and CDR2 are SGHNT and YYREEE (reference sequence).

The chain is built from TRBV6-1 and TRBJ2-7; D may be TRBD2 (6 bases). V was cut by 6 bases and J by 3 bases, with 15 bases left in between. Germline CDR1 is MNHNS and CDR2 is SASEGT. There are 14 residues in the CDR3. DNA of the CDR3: TGTGCCAGCAGCAGGGAGCGGGCCAGCTACGAGCAGTACTTC. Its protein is CASSRERASYEQYF.

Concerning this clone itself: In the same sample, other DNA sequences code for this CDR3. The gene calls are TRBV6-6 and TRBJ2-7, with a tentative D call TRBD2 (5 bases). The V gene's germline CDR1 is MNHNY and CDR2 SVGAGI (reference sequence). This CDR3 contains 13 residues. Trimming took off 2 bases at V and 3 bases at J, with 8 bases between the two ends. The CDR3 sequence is CASSYEEDYEQYF. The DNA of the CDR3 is TGTGCCAGCAGTTACGAGGAGGACTACGAGCAGTACTTC.

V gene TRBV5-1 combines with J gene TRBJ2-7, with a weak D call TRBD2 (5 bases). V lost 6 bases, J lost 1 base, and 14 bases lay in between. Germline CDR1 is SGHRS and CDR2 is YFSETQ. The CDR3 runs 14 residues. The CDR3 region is CASKARTESYEQYF. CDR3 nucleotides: TGCGCCAGCAAGGCCAGGACTGAATCCTACGAGCAGTACTTC.

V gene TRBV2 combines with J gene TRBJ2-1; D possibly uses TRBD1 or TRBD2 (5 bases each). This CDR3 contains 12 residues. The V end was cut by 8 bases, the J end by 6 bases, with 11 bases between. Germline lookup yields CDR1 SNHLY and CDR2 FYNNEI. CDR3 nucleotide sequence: TGTGCCAGCGGTCGGGACGGCAATGAGCAGTTCTTC. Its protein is CASGRDGNEQFF.

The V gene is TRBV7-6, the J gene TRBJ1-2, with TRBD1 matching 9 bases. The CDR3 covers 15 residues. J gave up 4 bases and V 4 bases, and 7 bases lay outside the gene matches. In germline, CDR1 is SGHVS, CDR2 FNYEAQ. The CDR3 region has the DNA TGTGCCAGCAGCTCGGAACAGGGGGCCTTCTATGGCTACACCTTC. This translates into CASSSEQGAFYGYTF.

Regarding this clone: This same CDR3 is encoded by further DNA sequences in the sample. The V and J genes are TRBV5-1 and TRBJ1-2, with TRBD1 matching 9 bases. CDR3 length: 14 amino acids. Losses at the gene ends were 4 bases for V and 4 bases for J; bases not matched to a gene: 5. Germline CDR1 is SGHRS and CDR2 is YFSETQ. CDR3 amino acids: CASSLGQGAYGYTF. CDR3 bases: TGCGCCAGCAGCCTGGGACAGGGAGCCTATGGCTACACCTTC. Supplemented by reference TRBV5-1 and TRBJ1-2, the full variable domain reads KAGVTQTPRYLIKTRGQQVTLSCSPISGHRSVSWYQQTPGQGLQFLFEYFSETQRNKGNFPGRFSGRQFSNSRSEMNVSTLELGDSALYLCASSLGQGAYGYTFGSGTRLTVV.

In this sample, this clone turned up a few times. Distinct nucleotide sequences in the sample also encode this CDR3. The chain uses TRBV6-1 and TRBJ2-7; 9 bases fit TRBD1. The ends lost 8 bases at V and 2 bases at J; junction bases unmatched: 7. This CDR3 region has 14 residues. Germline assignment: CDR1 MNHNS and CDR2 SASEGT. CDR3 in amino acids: CASQTGQGAYEQYF. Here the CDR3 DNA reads TGTGCCAGCCAAACGGGACAGGGTGCCTACGAGCAGTACTTC.

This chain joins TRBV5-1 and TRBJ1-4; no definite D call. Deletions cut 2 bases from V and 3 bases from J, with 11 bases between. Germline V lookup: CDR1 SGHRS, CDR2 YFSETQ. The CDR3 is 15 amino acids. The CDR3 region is CASSFEGYANEKLFF. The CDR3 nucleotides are TGCGCCAGCAGCTTTGAGGGTTATGCTAATGAAAAACTGTTTTTT.

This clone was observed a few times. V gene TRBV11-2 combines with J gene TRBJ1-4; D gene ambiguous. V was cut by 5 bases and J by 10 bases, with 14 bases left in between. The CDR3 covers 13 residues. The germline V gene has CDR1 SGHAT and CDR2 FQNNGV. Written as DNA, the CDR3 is TGTGCCAGCAGCCCTAGCAGCAGGAGAAAACTGTTTTTT. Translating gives CASSPSSRRKLFF.

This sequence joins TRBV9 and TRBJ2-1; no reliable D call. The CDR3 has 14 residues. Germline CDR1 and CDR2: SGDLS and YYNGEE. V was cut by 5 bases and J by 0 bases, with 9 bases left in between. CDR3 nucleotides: TGTGCCAGCAGGGAGATAAGCTCCTACAATGAGCAGTTCTTC. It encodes CASREISSYNEQFF.

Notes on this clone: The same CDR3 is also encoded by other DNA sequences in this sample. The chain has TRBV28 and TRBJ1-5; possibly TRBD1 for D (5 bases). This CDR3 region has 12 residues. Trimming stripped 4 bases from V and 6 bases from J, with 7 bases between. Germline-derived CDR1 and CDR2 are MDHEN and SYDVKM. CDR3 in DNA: TGTGCCAGCAGTTCCCAGGGTCAGCCCCAGCATTTT. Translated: CASSSQGQPQHF.

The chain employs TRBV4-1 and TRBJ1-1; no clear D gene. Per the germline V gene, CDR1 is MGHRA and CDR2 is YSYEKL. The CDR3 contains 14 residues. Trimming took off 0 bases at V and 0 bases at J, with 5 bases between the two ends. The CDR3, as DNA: TGCGCCAGCAGCCAAGAATTCCTGAACACTGAAGCTTTCTTT. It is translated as CASSQEFLNTEAFF.

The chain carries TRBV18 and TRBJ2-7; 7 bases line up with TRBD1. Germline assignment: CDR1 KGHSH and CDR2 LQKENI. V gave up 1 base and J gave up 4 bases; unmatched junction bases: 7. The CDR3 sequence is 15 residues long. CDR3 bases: TGTGCCAGCTCACCACGCAGGACAGGCTTGTACGAGCAGTACTTC. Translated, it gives CASSPRRTGLYEQYF.

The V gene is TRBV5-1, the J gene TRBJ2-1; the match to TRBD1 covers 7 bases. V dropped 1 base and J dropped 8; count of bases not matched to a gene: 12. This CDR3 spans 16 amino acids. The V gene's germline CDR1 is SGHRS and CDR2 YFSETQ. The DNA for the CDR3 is TGCGCCAGCAGCTTGACCGGACAGGTGGGAATATATGAGCAGTTCTTC. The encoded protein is CASSLTGQVGIYEQFF.

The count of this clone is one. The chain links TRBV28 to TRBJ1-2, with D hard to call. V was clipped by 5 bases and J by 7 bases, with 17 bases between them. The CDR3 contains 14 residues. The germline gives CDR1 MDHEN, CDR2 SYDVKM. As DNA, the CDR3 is TGTGCCAGCAGTCTAACGGGGTTTCCGAGTGGCTACACCTTC. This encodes CASSLTGFPSGYTF.

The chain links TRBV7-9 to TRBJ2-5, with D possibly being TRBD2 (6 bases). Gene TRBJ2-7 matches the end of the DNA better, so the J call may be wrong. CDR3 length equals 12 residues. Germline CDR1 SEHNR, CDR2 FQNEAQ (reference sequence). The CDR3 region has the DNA TGTGCCAGCAGCTTAACGGGAGACGAGCAGTACTTC. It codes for CASSLTGDEQYF.

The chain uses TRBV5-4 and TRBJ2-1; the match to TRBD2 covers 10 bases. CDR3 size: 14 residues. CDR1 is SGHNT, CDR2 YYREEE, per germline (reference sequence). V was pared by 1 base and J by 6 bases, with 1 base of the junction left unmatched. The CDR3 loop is CASSLTSGANEQFF. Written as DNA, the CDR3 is TGTGCCAGCAGCTTGACTAGCGGGGCCAATGAGCAGTTCTTC.

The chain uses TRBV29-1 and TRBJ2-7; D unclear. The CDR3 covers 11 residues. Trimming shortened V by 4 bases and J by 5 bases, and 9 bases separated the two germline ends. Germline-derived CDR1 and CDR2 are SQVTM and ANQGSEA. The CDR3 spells CSVGVPHEQYF. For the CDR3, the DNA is TGCAGCGTTGGCGTTCCCCACGAGCAGTACTTC.

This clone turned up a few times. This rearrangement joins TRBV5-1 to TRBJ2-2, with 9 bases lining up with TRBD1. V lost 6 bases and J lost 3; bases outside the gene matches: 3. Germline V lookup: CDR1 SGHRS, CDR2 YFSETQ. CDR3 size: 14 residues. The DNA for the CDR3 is TGCGCCAGCAACAGGGGGCAGGACACCGGGGAGCTGTTTTTT. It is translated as CASNRGQDTGELFF.

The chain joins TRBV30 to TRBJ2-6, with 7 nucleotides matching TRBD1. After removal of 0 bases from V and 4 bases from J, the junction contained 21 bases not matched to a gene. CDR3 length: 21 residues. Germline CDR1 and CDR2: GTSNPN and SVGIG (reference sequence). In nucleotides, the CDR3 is TGTGCCTGGAGTGTCCCACCTTACAGGGGAAAAGCCCCATTAGGGGCCAACGTCCTGACTTTC. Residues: CAWSVPPYRGKAPLGANVLTF.